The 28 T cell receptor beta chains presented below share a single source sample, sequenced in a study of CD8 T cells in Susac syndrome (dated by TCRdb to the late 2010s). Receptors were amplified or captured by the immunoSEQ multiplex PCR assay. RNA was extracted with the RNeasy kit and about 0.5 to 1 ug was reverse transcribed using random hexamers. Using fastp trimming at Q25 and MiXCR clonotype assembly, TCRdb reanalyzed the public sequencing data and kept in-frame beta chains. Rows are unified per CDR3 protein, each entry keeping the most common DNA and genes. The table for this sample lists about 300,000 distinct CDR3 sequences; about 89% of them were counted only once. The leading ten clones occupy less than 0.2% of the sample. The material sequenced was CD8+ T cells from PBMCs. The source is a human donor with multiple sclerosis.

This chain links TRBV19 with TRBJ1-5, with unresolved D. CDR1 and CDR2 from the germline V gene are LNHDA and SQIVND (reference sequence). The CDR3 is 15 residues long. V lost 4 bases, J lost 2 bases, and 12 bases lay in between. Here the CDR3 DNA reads TGTGCCAGTAGTACCGGGGTCCGGGGCAATCAGCCCCAGCATTTT. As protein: CASSTGVRGNQPQHF.

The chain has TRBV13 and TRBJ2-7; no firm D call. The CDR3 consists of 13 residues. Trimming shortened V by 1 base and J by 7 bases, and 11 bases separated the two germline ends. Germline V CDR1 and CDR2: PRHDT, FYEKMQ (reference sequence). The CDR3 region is CASSLAAESEQYF. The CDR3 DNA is TGTGCCAGCAGCTTAGCGGCAGAGTCGGAGCAGTACTTC.

For the CDR3, the DNA is TGTGCCAGCAGTTTATCCGAGGAATATAGCAATCAGCCCCAGCATTTT. Translating gives CASSLSEEYSNQPQHF. The chain links TRBV28 to TRBJ1-5; D not certain. Per germline, CDR1 MDHEN and CDR2 SYDVKM. The length of the CDR3 is 16 residues. Trimming left V 1 base short and J 0 bases short, with 10 bases between.

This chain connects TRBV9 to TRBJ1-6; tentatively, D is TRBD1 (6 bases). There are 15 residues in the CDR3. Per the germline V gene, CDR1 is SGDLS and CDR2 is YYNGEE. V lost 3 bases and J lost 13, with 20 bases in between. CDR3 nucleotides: TGTGCCAGCAGCGATCTAGGGGGGATTTTGTCTCCCCTCCACTTT. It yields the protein CASSDLGGILSPLHF.

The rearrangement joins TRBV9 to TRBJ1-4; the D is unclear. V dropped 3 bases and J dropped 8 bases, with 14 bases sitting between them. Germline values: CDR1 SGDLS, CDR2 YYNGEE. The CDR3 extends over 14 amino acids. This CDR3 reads CASSGPPAGEKLFF. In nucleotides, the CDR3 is TGTGCCAGCAGCGGCCCTCCCGCGGGGGAAAAACTGTTTTTT. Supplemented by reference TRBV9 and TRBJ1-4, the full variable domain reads DSGVTQTPKHLITATGQRVTLRCSPRSGDLSVYWYQQSLDQGLQFLIQYYNGEERAKGNILERFSAQQFPDLHSELNLSSLELGDSALYFCASSGPPAGEKLFFGSGTQLSVL.

This CDR3 is CASSIYGNSNQPQHF. The CDR3 DNA follows: TGTGCCAGTAGTATATACGGAAATAGCAATCAGCCCCAGCATTTT. The chain uses TRBV19 and TRBJ1-5; no definite D call. V shed 2 bases and J shed 0 bases, with 8 bases lying between them. The CDR3 consists of 15 residues. The germline V gene encodes CDR1 LNHDA and CDR2 SQIVND (reference sequence).

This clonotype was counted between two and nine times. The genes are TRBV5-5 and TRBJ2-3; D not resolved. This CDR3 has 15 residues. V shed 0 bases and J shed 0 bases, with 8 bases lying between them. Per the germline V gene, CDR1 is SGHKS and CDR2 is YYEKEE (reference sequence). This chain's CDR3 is CASSLGQASTDTQYF. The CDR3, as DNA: TGTGCCAGCAGCTTGGGGCAGGCCAGCACAGATACGCAGTATTTT.

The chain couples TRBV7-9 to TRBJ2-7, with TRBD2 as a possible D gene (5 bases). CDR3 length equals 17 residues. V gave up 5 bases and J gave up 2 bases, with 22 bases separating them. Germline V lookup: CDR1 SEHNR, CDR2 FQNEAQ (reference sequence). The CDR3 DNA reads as TGTGCCAGCAGCCCAAAACTTGACCCGCTCGGGGCCTACGAGCAGTACTTC. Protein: CASSPKLDPLGAYEQYF.

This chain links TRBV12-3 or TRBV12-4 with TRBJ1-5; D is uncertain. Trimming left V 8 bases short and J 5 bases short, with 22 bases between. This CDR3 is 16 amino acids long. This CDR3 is CASSKVVDLWDQPQHF. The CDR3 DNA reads TGTGCCAGCTCCAAAGTAGTGGACCTGTGGGATCAGCCCCAGCATTTT.

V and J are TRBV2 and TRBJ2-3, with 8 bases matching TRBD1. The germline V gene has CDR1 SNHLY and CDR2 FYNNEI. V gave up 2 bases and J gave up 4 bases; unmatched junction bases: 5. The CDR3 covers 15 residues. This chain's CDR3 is CASSEIDRGSDTQYF. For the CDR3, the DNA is TGTGCCAGCAGTGAAATCGACAGGGGATCAGATACGCAGTATTTT. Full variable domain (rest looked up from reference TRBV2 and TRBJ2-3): EPEVTQTPSHQVTQMGQEVILRCVPISNHLYFYWYRQILGQKVEFLVSFYNNEISEKSEIFDDQFSVERPDGSNFTLKIRSTKLEDSAMYFCASSEIDRGSDTQYFGPGTRLTVL.

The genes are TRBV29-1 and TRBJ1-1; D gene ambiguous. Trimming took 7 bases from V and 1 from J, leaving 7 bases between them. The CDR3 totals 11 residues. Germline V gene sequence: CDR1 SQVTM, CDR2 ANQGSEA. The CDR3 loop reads CSALTNTEAFF. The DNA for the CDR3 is TGCAGCGCATTAACGAACACTGAAGCTTTCTTT.

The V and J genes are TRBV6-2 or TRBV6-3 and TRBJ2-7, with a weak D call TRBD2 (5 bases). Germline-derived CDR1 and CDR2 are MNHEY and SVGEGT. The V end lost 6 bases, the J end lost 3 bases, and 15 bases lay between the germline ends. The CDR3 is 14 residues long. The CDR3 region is CASRPGWVRYEQYF. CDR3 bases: TGTGCCAGCAGACCGGGGTGGGTTCGCTACGAGCAGTACTTC.

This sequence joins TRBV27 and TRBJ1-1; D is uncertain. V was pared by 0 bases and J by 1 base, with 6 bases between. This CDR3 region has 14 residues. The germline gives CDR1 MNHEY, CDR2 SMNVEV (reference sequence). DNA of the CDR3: TGTGCCAGCAGTTTATCTGCAAGGAACACTGAAGCTTTCTTT. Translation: CASSLSARNTEAFF.

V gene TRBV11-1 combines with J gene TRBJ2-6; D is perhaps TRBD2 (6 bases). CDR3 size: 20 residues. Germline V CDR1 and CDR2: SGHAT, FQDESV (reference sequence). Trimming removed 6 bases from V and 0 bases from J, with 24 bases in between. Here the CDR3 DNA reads TGTGCCAGCAGATCTGGGCCCCGGGACTTCCGCCTCTCTGGGGCCAACGTCCTGACTTTC. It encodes CASRSGPRDFRLSGANVLTF.

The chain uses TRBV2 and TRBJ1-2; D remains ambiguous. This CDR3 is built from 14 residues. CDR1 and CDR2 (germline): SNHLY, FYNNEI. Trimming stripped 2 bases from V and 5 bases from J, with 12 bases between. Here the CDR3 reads CASSEWPQRYGYTF. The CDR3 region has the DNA TGTGCCAGCAGTGAATGGCCCCAGCGGTATGGCTACACCTTC. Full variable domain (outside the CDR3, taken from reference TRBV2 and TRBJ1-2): EPEVTQTPSHQVTQMGQEVILRCVPISNHLYFYWYRQILGQKVEFLVSFYNNEISEKSEIFDDQFSVERPDGSNFTLKIRSTKLEDSAMYFCASSEWPQRYGYTFGSGTRLTVV.

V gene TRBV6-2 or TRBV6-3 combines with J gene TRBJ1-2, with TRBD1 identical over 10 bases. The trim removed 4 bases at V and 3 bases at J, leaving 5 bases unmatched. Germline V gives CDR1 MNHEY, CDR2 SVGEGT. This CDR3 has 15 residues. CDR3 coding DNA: TGTGCCAGCAGTTCCCTCGGACAGGGGGACTATGGCTACACCTTC. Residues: CASSSLGQGDYGYTF.

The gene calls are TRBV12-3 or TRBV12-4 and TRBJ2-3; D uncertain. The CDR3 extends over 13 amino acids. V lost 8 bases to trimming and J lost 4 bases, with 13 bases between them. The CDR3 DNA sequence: TGTGCCAGCGAGCCCCGGATGGCAGATACGCAGTATTTT. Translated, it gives CASEPRMADTQYF.

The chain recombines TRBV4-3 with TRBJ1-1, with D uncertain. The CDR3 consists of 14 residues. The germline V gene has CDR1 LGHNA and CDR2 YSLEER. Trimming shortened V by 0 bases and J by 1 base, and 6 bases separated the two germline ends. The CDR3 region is CASSQEPKNTEAFF. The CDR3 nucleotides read TGCGCCAGCAGCCAAGAGCCGAAGAACACTGAAGCTTTCTTT.

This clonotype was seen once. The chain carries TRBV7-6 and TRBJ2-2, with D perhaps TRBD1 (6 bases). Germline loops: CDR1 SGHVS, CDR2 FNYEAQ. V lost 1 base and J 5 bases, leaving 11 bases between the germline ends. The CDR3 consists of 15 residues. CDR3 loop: CASSLGQAPTGELFF. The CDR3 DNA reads TGTGCCAGCAGCTTAGGACAGGCCCCAACCGGGGAGCTGTTTTTT.

Here the CDR3 reads CSVETPSSYNEQFF. In DNA, the CDR3 is TGCAGCGTTGAAACCCCCAGCTCCTACAATGAGCAGTTCTTC. The rearrangement joins TRBV29-1 to TRBJ2-1; no definite D call. The germline CDR1 and CDR2 sequences are SQVTM and ANQGSEA. This CDR3 comprises 14 residues. V lost 2 bases, J lost 0 bases, and 8 bases lay in between.

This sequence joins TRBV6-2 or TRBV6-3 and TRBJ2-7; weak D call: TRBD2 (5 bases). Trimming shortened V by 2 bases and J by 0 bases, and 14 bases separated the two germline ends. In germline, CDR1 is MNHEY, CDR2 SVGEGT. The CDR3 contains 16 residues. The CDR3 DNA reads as TGTGCCAGCAGTTACGCGGTCGGAGGAGTCTCCTACGAGCAGTACTTC. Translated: CASSYAVGGVSYEQYF.

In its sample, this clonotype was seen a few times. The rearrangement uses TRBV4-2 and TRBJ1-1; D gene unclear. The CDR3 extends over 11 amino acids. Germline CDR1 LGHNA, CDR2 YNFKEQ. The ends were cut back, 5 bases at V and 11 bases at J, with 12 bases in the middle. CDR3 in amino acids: CASSTGVGAFF. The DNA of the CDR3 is TGTGCCAGCAGCACGGGTGTGGGCGCTTTCTTT.

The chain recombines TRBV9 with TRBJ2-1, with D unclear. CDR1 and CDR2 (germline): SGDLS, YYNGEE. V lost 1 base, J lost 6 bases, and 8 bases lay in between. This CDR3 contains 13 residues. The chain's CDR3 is CASSVYGSNEQFF. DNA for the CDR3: TGTGCCAGCAGCGTATACGGATCCAATGAGCAGTTCTTC.

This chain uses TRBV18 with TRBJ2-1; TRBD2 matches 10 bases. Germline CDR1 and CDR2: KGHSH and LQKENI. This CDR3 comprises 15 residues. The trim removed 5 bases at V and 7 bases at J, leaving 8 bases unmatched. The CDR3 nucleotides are TGTGCCAGCTCAAAAAGCGGGGGGGACTGGAATGAGCAGTTCTTC. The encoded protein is CASSKSGGDWNEQFF.

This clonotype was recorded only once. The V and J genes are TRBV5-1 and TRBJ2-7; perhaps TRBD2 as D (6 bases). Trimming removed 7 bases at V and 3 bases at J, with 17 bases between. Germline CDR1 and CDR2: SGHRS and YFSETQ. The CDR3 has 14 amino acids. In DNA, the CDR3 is TGCGCCAGCTCAGTACTAGCTGGAGGCTACGAGCAGTACTTC. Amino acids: CASSVLAGGYEQYF.

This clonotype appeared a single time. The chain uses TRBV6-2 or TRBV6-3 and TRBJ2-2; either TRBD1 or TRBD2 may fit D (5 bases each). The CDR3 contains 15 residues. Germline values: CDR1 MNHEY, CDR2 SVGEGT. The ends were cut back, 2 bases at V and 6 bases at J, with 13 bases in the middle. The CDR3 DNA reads TGTGCCAGCAGTTACGTCTGGGGGATCCCCGGGGAGCTGTTTTTT. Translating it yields CASSYVWGIPGELFF.

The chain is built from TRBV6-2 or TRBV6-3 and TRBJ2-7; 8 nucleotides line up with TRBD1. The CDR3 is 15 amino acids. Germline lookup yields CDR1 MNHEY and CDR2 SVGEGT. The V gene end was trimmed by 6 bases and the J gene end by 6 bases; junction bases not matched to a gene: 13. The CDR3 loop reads CASSQPPDRGGEQYF. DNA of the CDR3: TGTGCCAGCAGCCAGCCACCTGACAGGGGAGGCGAGCAGTACTTC.

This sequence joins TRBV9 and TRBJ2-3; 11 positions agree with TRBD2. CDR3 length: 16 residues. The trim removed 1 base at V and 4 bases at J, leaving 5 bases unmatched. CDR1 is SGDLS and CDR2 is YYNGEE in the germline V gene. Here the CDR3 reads CASSVLAGGLADTQYF. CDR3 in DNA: TGTGCCAGCAGCGTATTAGCGGGGGGGCTCGCAGATACGCAGTATTTT.